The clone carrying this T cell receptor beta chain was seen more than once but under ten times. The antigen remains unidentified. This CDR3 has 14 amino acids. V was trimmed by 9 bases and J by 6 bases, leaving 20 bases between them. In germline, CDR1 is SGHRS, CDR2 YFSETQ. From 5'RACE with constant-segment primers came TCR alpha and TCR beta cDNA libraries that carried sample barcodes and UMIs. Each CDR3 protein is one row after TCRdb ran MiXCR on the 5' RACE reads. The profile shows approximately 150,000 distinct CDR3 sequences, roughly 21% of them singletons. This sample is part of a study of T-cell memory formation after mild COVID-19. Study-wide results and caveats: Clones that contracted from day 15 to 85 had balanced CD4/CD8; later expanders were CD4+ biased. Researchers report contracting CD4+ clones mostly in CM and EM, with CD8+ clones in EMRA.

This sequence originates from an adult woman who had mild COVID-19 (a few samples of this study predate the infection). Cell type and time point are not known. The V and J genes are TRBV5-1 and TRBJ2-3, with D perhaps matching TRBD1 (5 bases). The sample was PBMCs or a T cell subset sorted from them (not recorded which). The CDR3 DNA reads TGCGCCACCCAGCCTGGGGCCCTCTCGGATACGCAGTATTTT. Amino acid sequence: CATQPGALSDTQYF.